A selection of T cell receptor beta chains follows, all from one sample in a study of T-cell reconstitution after alpha-beta-depleted transplantation in children. A single record per CDR3 protein comes from TCRdb applying MiXCR to the PCR reads. This table has about 610,000 distinct CDR3 sequences, about 10% appearing once. Sample: PBMCs from the stem cell graft donor, taken from the stem cell graft. These receptor sequences come from a human donor who donated a stem cell graft to a child with acute myeloid leukemia. CDR3s include the opening cysteine and the closing phenylalanine or tryptophan.

cdr3_aa | v_call
CATSDPQGTGETQYF | TRBV24-1
CASSLGLAGNNERFF | TRBV7-9
CASTILGELGYTF | TRBV12-3/TRBV12-4
CASSPDRGLNYNEQFF | TRBV2
CASSAWDTEAFF | TRBV27
CSAVQSEGLYNEQFF | TRBV20-1
CASSSRYNEQFF | TRBV12-3/TRBV12-4
CASSHAANSYEQYF | TRBV4-1
CASSLQGLLRGYTF | TRBV28
CASSQGTSSWGYTF | TRBV16
CASSQVPGKGTEAFF | TRBV4-3
CASSFIRGNTGELFF | TRBV5-1
CAWSVRGLYNEQFF | TRBV30
CASSLLGGDYNEQFF | TRBV7-2
CAWSIGYNEQFF | TRBV30
CASSYGRINTNEQFF | TRBV6-2/TRBV6-3
CASSVQGAEVGTEAFF | TRBV5-1
CSARDGRPRKEQYF | TRBV20-1
CASTDSGRAYNEQFF | TRBV25-1
CASMGSGNYEQYF | TRBV7-2
CASSSPGQGRAGELFF | TRBV6-2/TRBV6-3
CASREGGLNTEAFF | TRBV6-1
CASSLASGASSYNEQFF | TRBV7-2
CASSPHDNPSYEQYF | TRBV5-5
CASSSTSINYEQYF | TRBV5-1
CASSQGALVQETQYF | TRBV4-3
CASSNPPKKTNEQYF | TRBV12-3/TRBV12-4
CASRGTGWMGSTDTQYF | TRBV2
CAWSPTSGTTQYF | TRBV30
CASSQSLAGFTDTQYF | TRBV3-1
CSARATQRREASNTQYF | TRBV20-1
CASSQGGTTPGTQYF | TRBV4-2
CSARGGAGYNEQFF | TRBV20-1
CSVGAGTEAFF | TRBV29-1
CASSTPVGGPYEQYF | TRBV7-9
CSAATGSGPITGELFF | TRBV29-1
CASSPGLAGVNNEQFF | TRBV28
CASSISPATEAQYF | TRBV19
CSFDAGLRNTEAFF | TRBV29-1
CSARPTSGEQYF | TRBV20-1
CASSTREGRYQETQYF | TRBV9
CASGVQGNTGELFF | TRBV5-1
CSASTGGVEEQYF | TRBV29-1
CASSLGPINEQFF | TRBV5-1
CASTKPGTDKNIQYF | TRBV5-5
CAGAATDTQYF | TRBV6-1
CSVEVAKNIQYF | TRBV29-1
CSVEYAGLNNEQFF | TRBV29-1
CASRLEVAGAGEQYF | TRBV2
CASSFYTNYGYTF | TRBV7-2
CSASPWTSESGELFF | TRBV20-1
CASSQDRNFPNEQFF | TRBV4-3
CAWKMNTVTEAFF | TRBV30